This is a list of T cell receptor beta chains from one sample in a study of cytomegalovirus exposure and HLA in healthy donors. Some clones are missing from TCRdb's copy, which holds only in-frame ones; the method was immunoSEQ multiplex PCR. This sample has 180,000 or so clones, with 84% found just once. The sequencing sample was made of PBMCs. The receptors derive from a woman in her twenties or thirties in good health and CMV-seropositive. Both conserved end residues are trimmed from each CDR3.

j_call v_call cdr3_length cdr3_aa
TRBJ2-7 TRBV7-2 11 ASTRQGSYEQY
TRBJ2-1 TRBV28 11 AIRQGTYNEQF
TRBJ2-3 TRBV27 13 ASSLGGTGTDTQY
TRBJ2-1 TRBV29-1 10 SVDRGGNEQF
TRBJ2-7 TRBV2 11 ASSRDRGYEQY
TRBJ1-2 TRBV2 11 ASTNGASYGYT
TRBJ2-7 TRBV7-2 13 ASSSGGPFNREQY
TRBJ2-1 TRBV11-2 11 ASSPASGNEQF
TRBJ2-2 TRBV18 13 ASSPGLPDTGELF
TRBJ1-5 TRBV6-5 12 ASSGQVGNQPQH
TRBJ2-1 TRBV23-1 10 ASSQSEDEQF
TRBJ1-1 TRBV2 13 ASSEPTGERTEAF
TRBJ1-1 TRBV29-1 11 SAWDRVSTEAF
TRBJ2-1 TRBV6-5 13 ASSRGAGPDNEQF
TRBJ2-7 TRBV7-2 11 ASRPSGEGEQY
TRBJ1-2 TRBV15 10 ATSSVGGGYT
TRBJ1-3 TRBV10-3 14 AITPGGGQAGNTIY
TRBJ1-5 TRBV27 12 ASSSRGGNQPQH
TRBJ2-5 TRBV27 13 ASRLAGGRRETQY
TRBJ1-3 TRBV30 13 AWSGDSFSGNTIY
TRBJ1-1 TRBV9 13 ASSVALGGDTEAF
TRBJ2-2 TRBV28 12 ASKTGGATGELF
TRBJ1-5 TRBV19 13 ASSIAEGGNQPQH
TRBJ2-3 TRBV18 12 ASCIGGSTDTQY
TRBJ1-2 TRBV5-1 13 ASRLVGGIWNGYT
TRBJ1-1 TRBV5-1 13 ASSNQQGTNTEAF
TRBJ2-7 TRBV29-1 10 SVRQGTYEQY
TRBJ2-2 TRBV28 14 ASSLGGIGHTGELF
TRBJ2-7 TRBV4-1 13 ASSLHGTPSYEQY
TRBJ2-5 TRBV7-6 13 ASSLEGSVEETQY
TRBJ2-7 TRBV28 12 ATVRAGGPREQY
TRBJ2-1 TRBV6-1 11 ASSDSYYNEQF
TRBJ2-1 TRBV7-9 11 ASSPKTSPEQF
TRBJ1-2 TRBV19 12 ASRKTQVLYGYT
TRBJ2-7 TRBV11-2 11 ASSLTGTGEQY
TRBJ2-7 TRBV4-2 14 ASSHNPTSRLDEQY
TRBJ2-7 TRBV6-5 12 ASSYLAGDYEQY
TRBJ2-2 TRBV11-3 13 ASSHSGRNTGELF
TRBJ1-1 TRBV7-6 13 ASSLNAQGSTEAF
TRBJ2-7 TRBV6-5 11 ASSYSSRHEQY
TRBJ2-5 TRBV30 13 AWSVGGQGPEAQY
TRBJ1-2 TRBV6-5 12 ASSYSTGYGGYT